This is a list of T cell receptor beta chains from one sample in a study of cytomegalovirus exposure and HLA in healthy donors. Profiled with immunoSEQ multiplex PCR; TCRdb holds only in-frame clones, not every one. This table holds about 110,000 clones, 71% found once. The sequencing sample was made of PBMCs. These receptors were obtained from a female donor in good health and CMV-seronegative. The CDR3 runs from the conserved cysteine through the conserved F or W. Each record gives: J gene, D gene, V gene, clone size, CDR3 DNA, CDR3 protein. A D gene is named only where the DNA matches it firmly. Not all rows give a size; the values are once, few, many and, for expanded clones, a class.

J gene: TRBJ2-1; D gene: TRBD2; V gene: TRBV28; clone size: -; CDR3 DNA: TGTGCCAGCAGTTTCGGGAGCGGGAGGGTTAAATTCTTC; CDR3 protein: CASSFGSGRVKFF
J gene: TRBJ2-7; D gene: TRBD2; V gene: TRBV6-5; clone size: -; CDR3 DNA: TGTGCCAGCAGCCCGGGACTAGCAAACTACGAGCAGTACTTC; CDR3 protein: CASSPGLANYEQYF
J gene: TRBJ1-3; D gene: -; V gene: TRBV12-2; clone size: -; CDR3 DNA: TGTGCAAGTCGCTCACGGGGATGCGGAAACACCATATATTTT; CDR3 protein: CASRSRGCGNTIYF
J gene: TRBJ2-3; D gene: TRBD2; V gene: TRBV2; clone size: few; CDR3 DNA: TGTGCCAGCAGTGAAGCGCGAAATAGCGGGAGCTCGCAGTATTTT; CDR3 protein: CASSEARNSGSSQYF
J gene: TRBJ2-3; D gene: TRBD1; V gene: TRBV18; clone size: -; CDR3 DNA: TGTGCCAGCTCACCACTGGCCTCGGGACAGGGGACAGATACGCAGTATTTT; CDR3 protein: CASSPLASGQGTDTQYF
J gene: TRBJ2-7; D gene: TRBD1; V gene: TRBV6-9; clone size: -; CDR3 DNA: TGTGCCAGCAGTTCTCTCGGAATGGGGCAGGGGGACTACGAGCAGTACTTC; CDR3 protein: CASSSLGMGQGDYEQYF
J gene: TRBJ2-1; D gene: -; V gene: TRBV5-1; clone size: -; CDR3 DNA: TGCGCCAGCAGCCCGAGAGTAAGCCAGGACAATGAGCAGTTCTTC; CDR3 protein: CASSPRVSQDNEQFF
J gene: TRBJ2-7; D gene: TRBD1; V gene: TRBV5-1; clone size: -; CDR3 DNA: TGCGCCAGCAGCTTGGTGGGACAGGGTCTCGAGCAGTACTTC; CDR3 protein: CASSLVGQGLEQYF
J gene: TRBJ2-1; D gene: TRBD2; V gene: TRBV7-7; clone size: -; CDR3 DNA: TGTGCCAGCAGTCCGCGGACTAGCGGGAGCAATGAGCAGTTCTTC; CDR3 protein: CASSPRTSGSNEQFF
J gene: TRBJ2-1; D gene: -; V gene: TRBV27; clone size: few; CDR3 DNA: TGTGCCAGCAACTTCCGCCTTCCCACCTCCTACAATGAGCAGTTCTTC; CDR3 protein: CASNFRLPTSYNEQFF
J gene: TRBJ2-3; D gene: TRBD1; V gene: TRBV28; clone size: -; CDR3 DNA: TGTGCCAGCAGTATCCGGGACAGGGGAGATACGCAGTATTTT; CDR3 protein: CASSIRDRGDTQYF
J gene: TRBJ2-1; D gene: -; V gene: TRBV5-1; clone size: -; CDR3 DNA: TGCGCCAGCTACCGGGACTGGTCCTACAATGAGCAGTTCTTC; CDR3 protein: CASYRDWSYNEQFF
J gene: TRBJ2-7; D gene: TRBD1; V gene: TRBV6-5; clone size: -; CDR3 DNA: TGTGCCAGCAGTTACTCGGAAGGGACAGCCGGCCGCGAGCAGTACTTC; CDR3 protein: CASSYSEGTAGREQYF
J gene: TRBJ2-5; D gene: TRBD2; V gene: TRBV11-2; clone size: once; CDR3 DNA: TGTGCCAGCAGCTTAGTCGGGAGGAGGGAGACCCAGTACTTC; CDR3 protein: CASSLVGRRETQYF
J gene: TRBJ2-3; D gene: TRBD1; V gene: TRBV5-1; clone size: -; CDR3 DNA: TGCGCCAGCAGCTGGACGGACAGGGGAATCGTTTACGGGCAGTATTTT; CDR3 protein: CASSWTDRGIVYGQYF
J gene: TRBJ1-5; D gene: -; V gene: TRBV5-1; clone size: few; CDR3 DNA: TGCGCCAGCAGCCTAACAGGGCCCAATCAGCCCCAGCATTTT; CDR3 protein: CASSLTGPNQPQHF
J gene: TRBJ2-4; D gene: -; V gene: TRBV28; clone size: -; CDR3 DNA: TGTGCCAGCAGTTTATGGAACTCGGGGACAACCCTAGCCAAAAACATTCAGTACTTC; CDR3 protein: CASSLWNSGTTLAKNIQYF
J gene: TRBJ2-3; D gene: TRBD2; V gene: TRBV18; clone size: -; CDR3 DNA: TGTGCCAGCTCACCGTCAGGGAGGGACACAGATACGCAGTATTTT; CDR3 protein: CASSPSGRDTDTQYF
J gene: TRBJ2-2; D gene: TRBD2; V gene: TRBV19; clone size: -; CDR3 DNA: TGTGCCAGCGGGACTAGCGGTACCAGCGGGGAGCTGTTTTTT; CDR3 protein: CASGTSGTSGELFF
J gene: TRBJ2-5; D gene: TRBD1; V gene: TRBV9; clone size: -; CDR3 DNA: TGTGCCAGCAGCCCTCGACAGGGGAGTTGGCAAGAGACCCAGTACTTC; CDR3 protein: CASSPRQGSWQETQYF
J gene: TRBJ2-2; D gene: -; V gene: TRBV28; clone size: few; CDR3 DNA: TGTGCCAGCAGTTTAACGGGGGAGAACACCGGGGAGCTGTTTTTT; CDR3 protein: CASSLTGENTGELFF
J gene: TRBJ2-5; D gene: -; V gene: TRBV28; clone size: -; CDR3 DNA: TGTGCCAGCAGCGCGACAGGCGACACGTACCAAGAGACCCAGTACTTC; CDR3 protein: CASSATGDTYQETQYF
J gene: TRBJ1-5; D gene: TRBD1; V gene: TRBV7-2; clone size: -; CDR3 DNA: TGTGCCAGCAGCTTAACCCCACGAGGGACAGTACATCAGCCCCAGCATTTT; CDR3 protein: CASSLTPRGTVHQPQHF
J gene: TRBJ2-4; D gene: TRBD1; V gene: TRBV7-2; clone size: -; CDR3 DNA: TGTGCCAGCAGCTTAGCGGGACAGGAGATTCAGTACTTC; CDR3 protein: CASSLAGQEIQYF
J gene: TRBJ2-1; D gene: -; V gene: TRBV27; clone size: -; CDR3 DNA: TGTGCCAGCAGTTTACTAGGGGGTCGCCAGGAGCAGTTCTTC; CDR3 protein: CASSLLGGRQEQFF
J gene: TRBJ2-1; D gene: TRBD1; V gene: TRBV10-3; clone size: -; CDR3 DNA: TGTGCCTCCCAGGACAGGGACGGCAATGAGCAGTTCTTC; CDR3 protein: CASQDRDGNEQFF
J gene: TRBJ1-1; D gene: TRBD1; V gene: TRBV28; clone size: -; CDR3 DNA: TGTGCCAGCAGTTTGTGGGGGACAGGAGCCCACACTGAAGCTTTCTTT; CDR3 protein: CASSLWGTGAHTEAFF
J gene: TRBJ1-4; D gene: -; V gene: TRBV10-3; clone size: -; CDR3 DNA: TGTGCCATCAGTTCTGGGTCGGGTGAAAAACTGTTTTTT; CDR3 protein: CAISSGSGEKLFF
J gene: TRBJ2-1; D gene: -; V gene: TRBV6-6; clone size: few; CDR3 DNA: TGTGCCAGCAATGGGCTAGCATCAAACAATGAGCAGTTCTTC; CDR3 protein: CASNGLASNNEQFF
J gene: TRBJ1-1; D gene: -; V gene: TRBV5-8; clone size: few; CDR3 DNA: TGTGCCAGCAGCTTGGTGGGGTTGGCAGGGGTTGAAGCTTTCTTT; CDR3 protein: CASSLVGLAGVEAFF
J gene: TRBJ2-3; D gene: TRBD2; V gene: TRBV9; clone size: few; CDR3 DNA: TGTGCCAGCAGCGTAGGTGGGGGGGAAAATACGCAGTATTTT; CDR3 protein: CASSVGGGENTQYF
J gene: TRBJ1-2; D gene: TRBD1; V gene: TRBV5-1; clone size: -; CDR3 DNA: TGCGCCAGCGAACCGGGACAGGGTTTTTATGGCTACACCTTC; CDR3 protein: CASEPGQGFYGYTF
J gene: TRBJ1-2; D gene: -; V gene: TRBV11-2; clone size: once; CDR3 DNA: TGTGCCAGCAGCTTACGGGACTCGGGCTACACCTTC; CDR3 protein: CASSLRDSGYTF
J gene: TRBJ1-2; D gene: TRBD1; V gene: TRBV2; clone size: -; CDR3 DNA: TGTGCCAGCAGTGGTTGGACAGGGGACGTTTGGTATGGCTACACCTTC; CDR3 protein: CASSGWTGDVWYGYTF
J gene: TRBJ1-3; D gene: TRBD1; V gene: TRBV6-6; clone size: -; CDR3 DNA: TGTGCCAGCAGCGGGACAGGGATGGGGAACACCATATATTTT; CDR3 protein: CASSGTGMGNTIYF
J gene: TRBJ1-1; D gene: TRBD1; V gene: TRBV4-2; clone size: medium-sized; CDR3 DNA: TGTGCCAGCAGCCAAGGACCGGGACAGGGGAACACTGAAGCTTTCTTT; CDR3 protein: CASSQGPGQGNTEAFF
J gene: TRBJ1-1; D gene: -; V gene: TRBV29-1; clone size: -; CDR3 DNA: TGCAGCGTTGACGGGGACACCACTGAAGCTTTCTTT; CDR3 protein: CSVDGDTTEAFF
J gene: TRBJ1-4; D gene: TRBD1; V gene: TRBV2; clone size: -; CDR3 DNA: TGTGCCAGCAATCCGGGACAGGGGACCACGAAACTGTTTTTT; CDR3 protein: CASNPGQGTTKLFF
J gene: TRBJ2-1; D gene: -; V gene: TRBV6-5; clone size: -; CDR3 DNA: TGTGCCAGCAGTTACGCCAACAGGGTCAATGAGCAGTTCTTC; CDR3 protein: CASSYANRVNEQFF
J gene: TRBJ1-2; D gene: -; V gene: TRBV30; clone size: -; CDR3 DNA: TGTGCCTGGAGACGTGCAGGGGTGTCGTATGGCTACACCTTC; CDR3 protein: CAWRRAGVSYGYTF
J gene: TRBJ2-5; D gene: TRBD2; V gene: TRBV28; clone size: -; CDR3 DNA: TGTGCCAGCGGGGAGGGCAGGGAAGAGACCCAGTACTTC; CDR3 protein: CASGEGREETQYF
J gene: TRBJ2-7; D gene: TRBD1; V gene: TRBV27; clone size: -; CDR3 DNA: TGTGCCAGCAGTTTAGTGGGACAGGGGGCTAACTACGAGCAGTACTTC; CDR3 protein: CASSLVGQGANYEQYF
J gene: TRBJ1-3; D gene: -; V gene: TRBV5-8; clone size: -; CDR3 DNA: TGTGCCAGCAGCTTGGGAGGGCCTGGAAACACCATATATTTT; CDR3 protein: CASSLGGPGNTIYF
J gene: TRBJ1-2; D gene: -; V gene: TRBV10-2; clone size: -; CDR3 DNA: TGCGCCAGCAGTGAGTCTGGGGGGATACTTCAAGGGGGCTACACCTTC; CDR3 protein: CASSESGGILQGGYTF
J gene: TRBJ2-7; D gene: TRBD1; V gene: TRBV6-5; clone size: -; CDR3 DNA: TGTGCCAGCAGGCGCGGGACAGGGGGTTCCTACGAGCAGTACTTC; CDR3 protein: CASRRGTGGSYEQYF
J gene: TRBJ2-7; D gene: TRBD1; V gene: TRBV11-3; clone size: few; CDR3 DNA: TGTGCCAGCAGCCAGGGACAGGTGGGAGAGCAGTACTTC; CDR3 protein: CASSQGQVGEQYF
J gene: TRBJ1-1; D gene: -; V gene: TRBV19; clone size: -; CDR3 DNA: TGTGCCAGTAGTATCAGGGCTGGTAAGAACACTGAAGCTTTCTTT; CDR3 protein: CASSIRAGKNTEAFF
J gene: TRBJ1-1; D gene: TRBD1; V gene: TRBV10-3; clone size: few; CDR3 DNA: TGTGCCATCAGTGAGTCGACAGGGGAGGTCGGAGCTTTCTTT; CDR3 protein: CAISESTGEVGAFF